These 26 T cell receptor beta chains originate from one sample sequenced in a study of blood T cell repertoires in COVID-19. Data came from immunoSEQ multiplex PCR; TCRdb stores just in-frame clones and leaves some out. The table lists around 91,000 clones, 70% to 90% of them singletons. The specimen sequenced was peripheral blood. The receptors stem from a human donor in a cohort sampled during active COVID-19.

This clone was detected only once. The chain links TRBV19 to TRBJ2-2; D remains unclear. Germline assignment: CDR1 LNHDA and CDR2 SQIVND (reference sequence). The CDR3 is made up of 12 amino acids. The V end lost 1 base, the J end lost 6 bases, and 3 bases lay between the germline ends. Here the CDR3 DNA reads TGTGCCAGTAGTATAGGGCCCGGGGAGCTGTTTTTT. Protein sequence: CASSIGPGELFF.

This clone was recorded only once. The V and J genes are TRBV6-1 and TRBJ2-5; 8 nucleotides agree with TRBD1. The V gene end was trimmed by 3 bases and the J gene end by 5 bases; junction bases not matched to a gene: 8. This CDR3 is built from 15 residues. Per the germline V gene, CDR1 is MNHNS and CDR2 is SASEGT. The DNA of the CDR3 is TGTGCCAGCAGTGACAGGGGGCTTGATATGGAGACCCAGTACTTC. Its translation: CASSDRGLDMETQYF.

V is TRBV7-9 and J is TRBJ2-1, with D possibly TRBD2 on 6 matching bases. The CDR3 has 15 amino acids. CDR1 is SEHNR and CDR2 is FQNEAQ in the germline V gene (reference sequence). The V gene lost 1 base and the J gene lost 7 bases, with 14 bases spanning the gap. The CDR3 loop is CASSLGAGSLNEQFF. The CDR3 DNA is TGTGCCAGCAGCTTAGGAGCGGGCAGCTTAAATGAGCAGTTCTTC.

Only one count was recorded for this clone. The chain is built from TRBV9 and TRBJ2-7, with 7 bases lining up with TRBD2. Germline V gene lookup returns CDR1 SGDLS and CDR2 YYNGEE. Trimming at V came to 4 bases and at J to 3 bases, leaving 7 bases not matched to a gene. This CDR3 has 14 residues. DNA of the CDR3: TGTGCCAGCAGCCTCCTGGGGGAGGGCTACGAGCAGTACTTC. Translating it yields CASSLLGEGYEQYF.

The chain couples TRBV7-2 to TRBJ2-7; 7 nucleotides agree with TRBD1. Germline V CDR1 and CDR2: SGHTA, FQGNSA. V dropped 7 bases and J dropped 2; count of bases not matched to a gene: 8. This CDR3 has 14 amino acids. CDR3 nucleotide sequence: TGTGCCAGCAACGAGAGGGGGCATCCCTACGAGCAGTACTTC. As protein: CASNERGHPYEQYF.

This CDR3 reads CASSPTSSTGTSGRMNNEQFF. The CDR3 coding sequence is TGTGCCAGCAGTCCAACTTCCTCCACCGGGACTAGCGGGAGGATGAACAATGAGCAGTTCTTC. The rearrangement links TRBV6-6 to TRBJ2-1, with TRBD2 matching over 15 bases. Germline assignment: CDR1 MNHNY and CDR2 SVGAGI (reference sequence). The CDR3 has 21 residues. J lost 5 bases, V lost 5 bases, and 19 bases had no gene match.

The chain links TRBV19 to TRBJ1-3; D is unresolved. V was trimmed by 6 bases and J by 0 bases, leaving 12 bases between them. The germline V gene encodes CDR1 LNHDA and CDR2 SQIVND (reference sequence). The length of the CDR3 is 15 residues. CDR3 bases: TGTGCCAGTAGCCCCCTGTTGCGCTCTGGAAACACCATATATTTT. It specifies CASSPLLRSGNTIYF.

J is TRBJ2-3 and V is TRBV27, with 9 bases fitting TRBD2. Germline V gene sequence: CDR1 MNHEY, CDR2 SMNVEV (reference sequence). The CDR3 is 16 amino acids. The J segment lost 4 bases and the V segment lost 6 bases, leaving 11 bases of the junction unmatched. The CDR3 nucleotides are TGTGCCAGCAGCCGAGGGGCTAGCGGGGCTGCAGATACGCAGTATTTT. Residues: CASSRGASGAADTQYF.

The gene calls are TRBV5-1 and TRBJ2-7; TRBD1 aligns across 7 bases. Germline V gene data show CDR1 as SGHRS and CDR2 as YFSETQ. With V trimmed by 7 bases and J by 2 bases, 9 bases remained unmatched. The CDR3 extends over 14 amino acids. The CDR3 reads CASRRDTGAYEQYF. In DNA form, the CDR3 reads TGCGCCAGCCGAAGAGACACAGGGGCCTACGAGCAGTACTTC.

The chain has TRBV4-2 and TRBJ1-2; D possibly corresponds to TRBD1 (6 bases). The V gene lost 4 bases and the J gene lost 6 bases, with 27 bases spanning the gap. Germline V gene data show CDR1 as LGHNA and CDR2 as YNFKEQ. The CDR3 consists of 18 residues. CDR3 sequence reads: CASSLAGELFKGGNGYTF. The CDR3 bases are TGTGCCAGCAGCCTGGCAGGAGAACTATTTAAGGGGGGGAATGGCTACACCTTC.

The genes are TRBV6-5 and TRBJ2-5; D uncertain. V was pared by 5 bases and J by 3 bases, with 4 bases between. Germline CDR1 MNHEY, CDR2 SVGAGI. This CDR3 is built from 11 residues. DNA of the CDR3: TGTGCCAGCAGTCACAAAGAGACCCAGTACTTC. Protein product: CASSHKETQYF.

This chain uses TRBV3-1 (or the pseudogene TRBV3-2) with TRBJ2-3; the D gene is possibly TRBD2 (6 bases). V gave up 1 base and J gave up 4 bases, with 12 bases separating them. Per germline, CDR1 LGHDT and CDR2 YNNKEL (reference sequence). CDR3 length equals 15 residues. The CDR3: CASSQGAGLADTQYF. The CDR3 DNA follows: TGTGCCAGCAGCCAAGGGGCGGGGCTCGCAGATACGCAGTATTTT.

The CDR3: CASSVGGLGVGEQFF. CDR3 in DNA: TGTGCCAGCAGCGTAGGTGGACTAGGTGTTGGTGAGCAGTTCTTC. The chain recombines TRBV9 with TRBJ2-1, with 7 bases that match TRBD2. The V segment lost 0 bases and the J segment 9 bases; nucleotides outside the gene matches: 9. Germline V gene data show CDR1 as SGDLS and CDR2 as YYNGEE. This CDR3 is 15 amino acids long.

The chain recombines TRBV6-5 with TRBJ1-3; D uncertain. The ends were cut back, 2 bases at V and 3 bases at J, with 8 bases in the middle. The V gene's germline CDR1 is MNHEY and CDR2 SVGAGI. This CDR3 contains 14 residues. CDR3 coding DNA: TGTGCCAGCAGTTACGGGCAGATTGGAAACACCATATATTTT. Its protein product is CASSYGQIGNTIYF.

This CDR3 reads CASSDNPEAFF. CDR3 nucleotides: TGTGCCAGCAGCGACAATCCTGAAGCTTTCTTT. V and J are TRBV9 and TRBJ1-1; D remains unclear. Germline V CDR1 and CDR2: SGDLS, YYNGEE. With 3 bases removed from V and 6 bases from J, the gap between germline ends came to 6 bases. The CDR3 covers 11 residues.

The rearrangement links TRBV11-1 to TRBJ2-7; 9 nucleotides line up with TRBD1. The CDR3 extends over 13 amino acids. In germline, CDR1 is SGHAT, CDR2 FQDESV (reference sequence). V gave up 8 bases and J gave up 4 bases; unmatched junction bases: 6. CDR3 in amino acids: CASRRQGVYEQYF. The DNA of the CDR3 is TGTGCCAGCCGCAGACAGGGGGTATACGAGCAGTACTTC.

The chain has TRBV10-3 and TRBJ2-7; 7 positions agree with TRBD1. CDR3 length: 13 residues. The V gene's germline CDR1 is ENHRY and CDR2 SYGVKD. J gave up 5 bases and V 2 bases, and 3 bases lay outside the gene matches. CDR3 region: CAISETDRDEQYF. DNA for the CDR3: TGTGCCATCAGTGAGACTGACAGGGACGAGCAGTACTTC.

The chain is built from TRBV4-2 and TRBJ1-3, with D perhaps matching TRBD1 (6 bases). The CDR3 covers 17 residues. V lost 0 bases to trimming and J lost 0 bases, with 12 bases between them. Germline V CDR1 and CDR2: LGHNA, YNFKEQ. For the CDR3, the DNA is TGTGCCAGCAGCCAAGACGACAGGCGCCACTCTGGAAACACCATATATTTT. Protein product: CASSQDDRRHSGNTIYF.

The chain recombines TRBV27 with TRBJ2-1, with 16 positions matching TRBD2. J lost 9 bases, V lost 7 bases, and 18 bases had no gene match. The germline gives CDR1 MNHEY, CDR2 SMNVEV (reference sequence). The length of the CDR3 is 19 residues. CDR3 DNA sequence: TGTGCCAGCAATTCTCCGGGACTAGCGGGAGGGGGAGTCTGGGGTGAGCAGTTCTTC. Translated: CASNSPGLAGGGVWGEQFF.

The rearrangement uses TRBV30 and TRBJ2-5; the match to TRBD1 covers 10 bases. The CDR3 is made up of 17 amino acids. Trimming removed 4 bases from V and 1 base from J; junction bases left unmatched: 12. CDR1 and CDR2 from the germline V gene are GTSNPN and SVGIG (reference sequence). As DNA, the CDR3 is TGTGCCTGGATGAATGCCGTTTGGACAGGGGGCCAAGAGACCCAGTACTTC. Translating it yields CAWMNAVWTGGQETQYF. The whole variable domain, filled in from reference TRBV30 and TRBJ2-5, reads SQTIHQWPATLVQPVGSPLSLECTVEGTSNPNLYWYRQAAGRGLQLLFYSVGIGQISSEVPQNLSASRPQDRQFILSSKKLLLSDSGFYLCAWMNAVWTGGQETQYFGPGTRLLVL.

The chain has TRBV6-5 and TRBJ1-1; 10 bases fit TRBD1. CDR1 MNHEY and CDR2 SVGAGI come from the germline V gene. V shed 3 bases and J 4 bases; nucleotides not matched to a gene: 5. The CDR3 is 15 residues long. The CDR3 DNA sequence: TGTGCCAGCAGTTATTTGGGACAGGGGAGCACTGAAGCTTTCTTT. This gives the protein CASSYLGQGSTEAFF.

The V call is TRBV28, the J call TRBJ2-4; 14 bases are shared with TRBD2. V shed 7 bases, J shed 6 bases, and the junction held 8 bases outside the gene matches. The V gene's germline CDR1 is MDHEN and CDR2 SYDVKM. This CDR3 is 16 amino acids long. Here the CDR3 DNA reads TGTGCCAGCAACCCCCCCGGACTAGCGGGAGGAAACATTCAGTACTTC. Residues: CASNPPGLAGGNIQYF.

In this sample, this clone turned up a few times. This rearrangement joins TRBV5-1 to TRBJ1-6; 7 nucleotides agree with TRBD1. Per the germline V gene, CDR1 is SGHRS and CDR2 is YFSETQ. CDR3 length equals 14 residues. V dropped 2 bases and J dropped 6; count of bases not matched to a gene: 2. The CDR3, as DNA: TGCGCCAGCAGCTTAGGGGACAGTAATTCACCCCTCCACTTT. This sequence encodes CASSLGDSNSPLHF.

The rearrangement uses TRBV7-2 and TRBJ2-3; 10 nucleotides agree with TRBD2. The CDR3 consists of 16 residues. CDR1 is SGHTA, CDR2 FQGNSA, per germline. J was trimmed by 2 bases and V by 4 bases; bases with no gene match: 6. In nucleotides, the CDR3 is TGTGCCAGCAGCTCAAGCGGGGGGGCCTCCACAGATACGCAGTATTTT. Its protein is CASSSSGGASTDTQYF.

The gene calls are TRBV27 and TRBJ2-5, with 13 bases that match TRBD2. The CDR3 length is 16 residues. V dropped 5 bases and J dropped 5; count of bases not matched to a gene: 8. Germline V gene data show CDR1 as MNHEY and CDR2 as SMNVEV (reference sequence). The CDR3 DNA sequence: TGTGCCAGCAGTCCTCCCCCGACTAGCGGGAGGGAGACCCAGTACTTC. Amino acids: CASSPPPTSGRETQYF.

The chain is built from TRBV3-1 (or the pseudogene TRBV3-2) and TRBJ2-3; 8 bases map to TRBD2. The CDR3 extends over 17 amino acids. The germline V gene has CDR1 LGHDT and CDR2 YNNKEL (reference sequence). V was pared by 4 bases and J by 5 bases, with 14 bases of the junction left unmatched. CDR3 residues: CASSPWVMRGEVDTQYF. In DNA form, the CDR3 reads TGTGCCAGCAGCCCCTGGGTTATGCGGGGGGAGGTAGATACGCAGTATTTT.